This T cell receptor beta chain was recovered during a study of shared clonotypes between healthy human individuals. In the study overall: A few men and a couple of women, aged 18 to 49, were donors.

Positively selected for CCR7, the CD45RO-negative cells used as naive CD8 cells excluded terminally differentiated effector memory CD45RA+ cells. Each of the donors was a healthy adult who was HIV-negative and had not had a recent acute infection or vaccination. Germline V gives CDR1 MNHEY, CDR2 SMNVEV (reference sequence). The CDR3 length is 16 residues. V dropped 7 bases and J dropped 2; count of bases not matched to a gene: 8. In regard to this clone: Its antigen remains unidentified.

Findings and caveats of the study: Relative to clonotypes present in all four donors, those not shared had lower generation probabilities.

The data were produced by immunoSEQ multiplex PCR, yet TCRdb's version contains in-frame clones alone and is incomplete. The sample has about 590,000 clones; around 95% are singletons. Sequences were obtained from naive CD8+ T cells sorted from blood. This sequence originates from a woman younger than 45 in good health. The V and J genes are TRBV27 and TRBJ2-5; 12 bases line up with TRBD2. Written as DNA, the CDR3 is TGTGCCAGCACAATCTGGACTAGCGGGGCTCAAGAGACCCAGTACTTC. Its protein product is CASTIWTSGAQETQYF.